Reported below is one T cell receptor beta chain. Its antigen is not identified. The source of the sample is a study of OX40 agonist ivuxolimab in advanced cancers. Study background: It was ivuxolimab, an agonistic anti-OX40 (CD134) antibody, that patients were treated with. At 82.7% male, the cohort had a mean age of around 56 years, ranging from about 20 to 90.

Whole-study results and caveats: At doses 0.1 to 3.0 mg/kg, CD4+ and CD8+ clones expanded. People who partly responded at 0.1-3.0 mg/kg had some of the least clonal expansion seen.

TCRdb's table, derived via immunoSEQ multiplex PCR, lists solely in-frame clones and lacks some. The table records tens of thousands of clones, roughly 80% of them present only once. This TCR was recovered from an adult with an advanced solid tumor such as melanoma, head and neck, liver or kidney cancer. The input for sequencing was CD4+ or CD8+ T cells sorted from blood, taken in a trial of the OX40 agonist ivuxolimab.

CDR3 sequence reads: CASSSSWARDETQYF. For the CDR3, the DNA is TGCGCCAGCAGCTCTTCATGGGCTAGAGATGAGACCCAGTACTTC. The V and J genes are TRBV5-1 and TRBJ2-5; D unresolved. V was pared by 3 bases and J by 5 bases, with 17 bases between. Germline CDR1 reads SGHRS; CDR2 reads YFSETQ. The CDR3 covers 15 residues.